The rows below give T cell receptor beta chains drawn from one sample of a study of cytomegalovirus exposure and HLA in healthy donors. Generated by immunoSEQ multiplex PCR, the TCRdb table keeps only in-frame clones and is missing some. The top ten hold 7.5% to 9.5% of the sample, which has 95,000 to 150,000 clones, 80% seen once. The sequenced sample was PBMCs. The receptors derive from a female donor in good health and CMV-seropositive. Each CDR3 is given with its conserved first and last residue. Each record gives: CDR3 DNA, CDR3 protein, J gene, V gene, clone size, D gene. The D gene is left open where the match is weak. Size tells how often a clone was seen (once, few, many) or the class of an expanded clone, and some rows leave it out.

CDR3nt: TGTGCCAGCTCACCGAGCGTGGCAGAGCCAACCCTCTATGGCTACACCTTC; CDR3aa: CASSPSVAEPTLYGYTF; j_gene: TRBJ1-2; v_gene: TRBV18; abundance: -; d_gene: -
CDR3nt: TGCAGCGTAGCACTACAGGAAAAGAACACTGAAGCTTTCTTT; CDR3aa: CSVALQEKNTEAFF; j_gene: TRBJ1-1; v_gene: TRBV29-1; abundance: -; d_gene: -
CDR3nt: TGCGCCAGCAGCGAAGGGACAGGACCGTCTGGGGCCAACGTCCTGACTTTC; CDR3aa: CASSEGTGPSGANVLTF; j_gene: TRBJ2-6; v_gene: TRBV5-1; abundance: -; d_gene: TRBD1
CDR3nt: TGTGCCAGCTCACGGGGGCAGGCAGCGAACACCGGGGAGCTGTTTTTT; CDR3aa: CASSRGQAANTGELFF; j_gene: TRBJ2-2; v_gene: TRBV18; abundance: few; d_gene: -
CDR3nt: TGTGCCAGCAGTTACTCGTTGGTCGGGAGGGGAAACATTCAGTACTTC; CDR3aa: CASSYSLVGRGNIQYF; j_gene: TRBJ2-4; v_gene: TRBV6-5; abundance: -; d_gene: TRBD2
CDR3nt: TGTGCCAGTAGTATAGGAAGGCCGGAGACCACTGAAGCTTTCTTT; CDR3aa: CASSIGRPETTEAFF; j_gene: TRBJ1-1; v_gene: TRBV19; abundance: -; d_gene: -
CDR3nt: TGTGCCAGCAACCCCTCGGGTCCAGGGGGCTTTGGCTACACCTTC; CDR3aa: CASNPSGPGGFGYTF; j_gene: TRBJ1-2; v_gene: TRBV7-2; abundance: -; d_gene: TRBD1
CDR3nt: TGTGCCATCAGTGGAACAGCAGCTAACACTGAAGCTTTCTTT; CDR3aa: CAISGTAANTEAFF; j_gene: TRBJ1-1; v_gene: TRBV10-3; abundance: -; d_gene: -
CDR3nt: TGCGCCAGCAGCCCCGTTACTAGCGGGGGCCACGGGGAGCTGTTTTTT; CDR3aa: CASSPVTSGGHGELFF; j_gene: TRBJ2-2; v_gene: TRBV5-1; abundance: -; d_gene: TRBD2
CDR3nt: TGCAGCGTTATCCGGGACACTCCTAGGGCCCAGTACTTC; CDR3aa: CSVIRDTPRAQYF; j_gene: TRBJ2-5; v_gene: TRBV29-1; abundance: few; d_gene: -
CDR3nt: TGTGCCACGCAGGAAGACCTCAATCAGCCCCAGCATTTT; CDR3aa: CATQEDLNQPQHF; j_gene: TRBJ1-5; v_gene: TRBV10-3; abundance: -; d_gene: -
CDR3nt: TGTGCCAGCAGTTTACAGGGTCACAATCAGCCCCAGCATTTT; CDR3aa: CASSLQGHNQPQHF; j_gene: TRBJ1-5; v_gene: TRBV28; abundance: -; d_gene: -
CDR3nt: TGTGCCAGCAGCTTGGTACAGGTTAGGGACGTCCTGACTTTC; CDR3aa: CASSLVQVRDVLTF; j_gene: TRBJ2-6; v_gene: TRBV5-6; abundance: once; d_gene: -
CDR3nt: TGCGCCAGTTCAACAGGGTCCTACGAGCAGTACTTC; CDR3aa: CASSTGSYEQYF; j_gene: TRBJ2-7; v_gene: TRBV5-1; abundance: -; d_gene: -
CDR3nt: TGCGCCAGCAGTTCAACAGGGGAAGAGCAGTACTTC; CDR3aa: CASSSTGEEQYF; j_gene: TRBJ2-7; v_gene: TRBV5-1; abundance: -; d_gene: TRBD1
CDR3nt: TGCGCCAGCAGCCAAGGAGGCGGCGGCGGTAACTATGGCTACACCTTC; CDR3aa: CASSQGGGGGNYGYTF; j_gene: TRBJ1-2; v_gene: TRBV4-1; abundance: -; d_gene: -
CDR3nt: TGTGCCAGCAGCTTAGGTCGGTGGAGCAATCAGCCCCAGCATTTT; CDR3aa: CASSLGRWSNQPQHF; j_gene: TRBJ1-5; v_gene: TRBV7-2; abundance: -; d_gene: -
CDR3nt: TGTGCCACCAGCAGAGTAGAAAGTCCCCAGTACTTC; CDR3aa: CATSRVESPQYF; j_gene: TRBJ2-5; v_gene: TRBV15; abundance: -; d_gene: -
CDR3nt: TGTGCCAGCAGCCTTGGACTAGCGGGGCAAGAGACCCAGTACTTC; CDR3aa: CASSLGLAGQETQYF; j_gene: TRBJ2-5; v_gene: TRBV7-3; abundance: -; d_gene: TRBD2
CDR3nt: TGCGCCAGCAGCCAAGATTGGGTACACGGAGCAGGGGGAAACACCATATATTTT; CDR3aa: CASSQDWVHGAGGNTIYF; j_gene: TRBJ1-3; v_gene: TRBV4-3; abundance: -; d_gene: -
CDR3nt: TGTGCCAGCAGCTTAAGAAGGGAGGGGAACTATGGCTACACCTTC; CDR3aa: CASSLRREGNYGYTF; j_gene: TRBJ1-2; v_gene: TRBV13; abundance: -; d_gene: -
CDR3nt: TGTGCCTGGAGTATCCGGCAGGGAGGGGATGGCTACACCTTC; CDR3aa: CAWSIRQGGDGYTF; j_gene: TRBJ1-2; v_gene: TRBV30; abundance: once; d_gene: -
CDR3nt: TGTGCCAGCAGCCCTGGACAACCTAATGAGCAGTTCTTC; CDR3aa: CASSPGQPNEQFF; j_gene: TRBJ2-1; v_gene: TRBV7-2; abundance: -; d_gene: -
CDR3nt: TGTGCCAGCAGCCCACCATTTGGGGGGAACAATGAGCAGTTCTTC; CDR3aa: CASSPPFGGNNEQFF; j_gene: TRBJ2-1; v_gene: TRBV5-4; abundance: -; d_gene: -
CDR3nt: TGTGCCAGCTCACTGAGCTCCTACAATGAGCAGTTCTTC; CDR3aa: CASSLSSYNEQFF; j_gene: TRBJ2-1; v_gene: TRBV7-9; abundance: -; d_gene: -
CDR3nt: TGTGCCATCTCTGAGCCGGGTGGCTACACCTTC; CDR3aa: CAISEPGGYTF; j_gene: TRBJ1-2; v_gene: TRBV7-8; abundance: -; d_gene: -
CDR3nt: TGTGCCAGCAGCGGGGACAATGGAAAACTGTTTTTT; CDR3aa: CASSGDNGKLFF; j_gene: TRBJ1-4; v_gene: TRBV2; abundance: -; d_gene: -
CDR3nt: TGTGCCAGCAGCCTCCTAGGGGATGGCAATCAGCCCCAGCATTTT; CDR3aa: CASSLLGDGNQPQHF; j_gene: TRBJ1-5; v_gene: TRBV9; abundance: -; d_gene: -
CDR3nt: TGTGCCTGGAGTTGGAGAGGGGGGGACAATCAGCCCCAGCATTTT; CDR3aa: CAWSWRGGDNQPQHF; j_gene: TRBJ1-5; v_gene: TRBV30; abundance: -; d_gene: -
CDR3nt: TGTGCCAGCAGTGAAGGCTGGGGAGGTGGCGGGACTGAAGCTTTCTTT; CDR3aa: CASSEGWGGGGTEAFF; j_gene: TRBJ1-1; v_gene: TRBV6-1; abundance: -; d_gene: -
CDR3nt: TGTGCCAGCAGCGTTACATGGAGCTCCTATAATTCACCCCTCCACTTT; CDR3aa: CASSVTWSSYNSPLHF; j_gene: TRBJ1-6; v_gene: TRBV9; abundance: -; d_gene: -
CDR3nt: TGTTCCAGCAGCCCCCACACAGATACGCAGTATTTT; CDR3aa: CSSSPHTDTQYF; j_gene: TRBJ2-3; v_gene: TRBV7-9; abundance: -; d_gene: -
CDR3nt: TGTGCCAGCAGCCGCGTCGCTGGTTACGAGCAGTACTTC; CDR3aa: CASSRVAGYEQYF; j_gene: TRBJ2-7; v_gene: TRBV7-8; abundance: once; d_gene: -
CDR3nt: TGTGCCAGTACCCATACGACGGGACACCCGAACACTGAAGCTTTCTTT; CDR3aa: CASTHTTGHPNTEAFF; j_gene: TRBJ1-1; v_gene: TRBV19; abundance: -; d_gene: -
CDR3nt: TGTGCCAGCAGTTTAAAGACAGGGCTGTGGGGCACTGAAGCTTTCTTT; CDR3aa: CASSLKTGLWGTEAFF; j_gene: TRBJ1-1; v_gene: TRBV27; abundance: -; d_gene: TRBD1
CDR3nt: TGTGCCAGCAGCGCTGGGACAGGGGCTGGGGCCAACGTCCTGACTTTC; CDR3aa: CASSAGTGAGANVLTF; j_gene: TRBJ2-6; v_gene: TRBV7-2; abundance: once; d_gene: TRBD1
CDR3nt: TGTGCCTGGAGTAATGCGGGGGGGAATCAGCCCCAGCATTTT; CDR3aa: CAWSNAGGNQPQHF; j_gene: TRBJ1-5; v_gene: TRBV30; abundance: -; d_gene: -
CDR3nt: TGTGCCAGCAGCCCCTACCTAGGTGCAGATACGCAGTATTTT; CDR3aa: CASSPYLGADTQYF; j_gene: TRBJ2-3; v_gene: TRBV4-2; abundance: -; d_gene: -
CDR3nt: TGTGCCAGCAGCTTAGGTAGCGGGGTGGGGACAGATACGCAGTATTTT; CDR3aa: CASSLGSGVGTDTQYF; j_gene: TRBJ2-3; v_gene: TRBV11-2; abundance: few; d_gene: TRBD2
CDR3nt: TGTGCCTGGGCCGCGGGACTCTATGGCTACACCTTC; CDR3aa: CAWAAGLYGYTF; j_gene: TRBJ1-2; v_gene: TRBV30; abundance: -; d_gene: -
CDR3nt: TGTGCCAGCTCACCCCCTTATAGCAATCAGCCCCAGCATTTT; CDR3aa: CASSPPYSNQPQHF; j_gene: TRBJ1-5; v_gene: TRBV18; abundance: -; d_gene: -
CDR3nt: TGTGCCAGCAGCTTAGGACAGGTGTACCAAGAGACCCAGTACTTC; CDR3aa: CASSLGQVYQETQYF; j_gene: TRBJ2-5; v_gene: TRBV7-2; abundance: -; d_gene: -
CDR3nt: TGTGCCAGCAGCTTAGAGGTGGGACAGAAAAACATTCAGTACTTC; CDR3aa: CASSLEVGQKNIQYF; j_gene: TRBJ2-4; v_gene: TRBV7-9; abundance: -; d_gene: TRBD1
CDR3nt: TGTGCCAGCAGTCCCATGACAGGCATCCATGGCTACACCTTC; CDR3aa: CASSPMTGIHGYTF; j_gene: TRBJ1-2; v_gene: TRBV27; abundance: once; d_gene: -
CDR3nt: TGTGCCTGGGCGAGGGCCGGGGAGCTGTTTTTT; CDR3aa: CAWARAGELFF; j_gene: TRBJ2-2; v_gene: TRBV30; abundance: -; d_gene: -
CDR3nt: TGTGCCAGCAGCCTTTACACAGGGAGCTACAATGAGCAGTTCTTC; CDR3aa: CASSLYTGSYNEQFF; j_gene: TRBJ2-1; v_gene: TRBV7-3; abundance: -; d_gene: -
CDR3nt: TGCGCCAGCAGCTTTCGGGGGGTTTCCTACGAGCAGTACTTC; CDR3aa: CASSFRGVSYEQYF; j_gene: TRBJ2-7; v_gene: TRBV5-1; abundance: once; d_gene: TRBD2
CDR3nt: TGTGCCAGCAGACACAGAGAGGGCTATGGCTACACCTTC; CDR3aa: CASRHREGYGYTF; j_gene: TRBJ1-2; v_gene: TRBV2; abundance: few; d_gene: -
CDR3nt: TGTGCCAGCACCGAAAGACGGGGTAAAGAGACCCAGTACTTC; CDR3aa: CASTERRGKETQYF; j_gene: TRBJ2-5; v_gene: TRBV28; abundance: -; d_gene: -
CDR3nt: TGTGCCAGCAGCTTGGGACAGCCGGGCACTGAAGCTTTCTTT; CDR3aa: CASSLGQPGTEAFF; j_gene: TRBJ1-1; v_gene: TRBV5-4; abundance: -; d_gene: -
CDR3nt: TGTGCCAGCAGCAACGGGAATCTAAACGAGCAGTACTTC; CDR3aa: CASSNGNLNEQYF; j_gene: TRBJ2-7; v_gene: TRBV7-9; abundance: -; d_gene: -
CDR3nt: TGTGCCAGCAGCGCTGACAGGGGAATTTCACCCCTCCACTTT; CDR3aa: CASSADRGISPLHF; j_gene: TRBJ1-6; v_gene: TRBV9; abundance: -; d_gene: TRBD1
CDR3nt: TGTGCCAGCAGGGACCGGGACAGGGCTTTCTTT; CDR3aa: CASRDRDRAFF; j_gene: TRBJ1-1; v_gene: TRBV2; abundance: -; d_gene: TRBD1
CDR3nt: TGTGCCAGCAGCGCCCGACAGAATTCACCCCTCCACTTT; CDR3aa: CASSARQNSPLHF; j_gene: TRBJ1-6; v_gene: TRBV7-8; abundance: -; d_gene: -